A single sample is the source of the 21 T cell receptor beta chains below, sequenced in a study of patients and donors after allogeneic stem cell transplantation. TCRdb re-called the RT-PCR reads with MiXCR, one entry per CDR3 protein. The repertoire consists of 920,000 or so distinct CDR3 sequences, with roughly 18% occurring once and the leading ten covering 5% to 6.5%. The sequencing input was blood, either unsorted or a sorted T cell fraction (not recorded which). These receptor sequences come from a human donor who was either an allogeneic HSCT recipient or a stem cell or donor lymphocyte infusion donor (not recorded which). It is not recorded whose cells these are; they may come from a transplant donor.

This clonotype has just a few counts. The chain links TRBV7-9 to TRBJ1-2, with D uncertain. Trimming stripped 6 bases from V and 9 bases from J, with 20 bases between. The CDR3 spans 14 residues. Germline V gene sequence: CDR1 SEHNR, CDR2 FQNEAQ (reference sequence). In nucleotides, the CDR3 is TGTGCCAGCAGTCGAGGGTCGGGTAGTCAGAGCTACACCTTC. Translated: CASSRGSGSQSYTF.

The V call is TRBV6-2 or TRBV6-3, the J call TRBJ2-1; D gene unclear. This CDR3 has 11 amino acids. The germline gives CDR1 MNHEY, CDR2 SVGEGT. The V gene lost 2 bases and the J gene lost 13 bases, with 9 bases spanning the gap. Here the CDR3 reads CASSYETVQFF. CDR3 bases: TGTGCCAGCAGTTACGAGACTGTTCAGTTCTTC.

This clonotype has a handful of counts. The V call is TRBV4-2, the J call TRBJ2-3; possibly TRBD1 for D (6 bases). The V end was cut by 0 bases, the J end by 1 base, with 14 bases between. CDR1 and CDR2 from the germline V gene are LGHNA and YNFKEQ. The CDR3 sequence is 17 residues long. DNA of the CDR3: TGTGCCAGCAGCCAAGAATTCTACAGGGTGGGCACAGATACGCAGTATTTT. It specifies CASSQEFYRVGTDTQYF.

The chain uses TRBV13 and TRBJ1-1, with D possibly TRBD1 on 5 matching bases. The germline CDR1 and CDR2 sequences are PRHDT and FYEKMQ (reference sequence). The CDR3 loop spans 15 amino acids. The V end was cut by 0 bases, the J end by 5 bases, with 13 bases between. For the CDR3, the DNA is TGTGCCAGCAGCTTAGGACTGCAGGGTGGGACTGAAGCTTTCTTT. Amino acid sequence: CASSLGLQGGTEAFF.

The CDR3 region is CASSPSDRLSFFNYGYTF. The CDR3, as DNA: TGTGCCAGCAGCCCTTCCGACCGACTATCCTTTTTTAACTATGGCTACACCTTC. V and J are TRBV11-1 and TRBJ1-2; D uncertain. The V gene's germline CDR1 is SGHAT and CDR2 FQDESV (reference sequence). The CDR3 contains 18 residues. The ends were cut back, 5 bases at V and 1 base at J, with 23 bases in the middle.

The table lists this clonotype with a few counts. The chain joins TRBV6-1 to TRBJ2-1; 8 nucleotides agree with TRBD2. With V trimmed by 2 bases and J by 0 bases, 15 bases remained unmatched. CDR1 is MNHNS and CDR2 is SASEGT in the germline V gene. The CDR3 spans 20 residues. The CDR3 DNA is TGTGCCAGCAGTGAACTTGATAGCGGGGCCTATCTTAGCTCCTACAATGAGCAGTTCTTC. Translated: CASSELDSGAYLSSYNEQFF.

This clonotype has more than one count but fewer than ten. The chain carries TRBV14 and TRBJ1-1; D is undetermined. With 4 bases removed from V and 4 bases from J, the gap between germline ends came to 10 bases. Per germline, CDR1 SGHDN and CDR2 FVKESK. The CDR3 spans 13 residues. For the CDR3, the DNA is TGTGCCAGCAGCCCGCTTAAGGGCACTGAAGCTTTCTTT. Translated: CASSPLKGTEAFF.

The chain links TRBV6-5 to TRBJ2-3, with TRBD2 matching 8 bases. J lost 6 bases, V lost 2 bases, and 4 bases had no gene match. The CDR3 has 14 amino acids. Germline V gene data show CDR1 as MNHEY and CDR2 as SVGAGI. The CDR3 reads CASSYSGSVDTQYF. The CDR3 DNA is TGTGCCAGCAGTTACAGCGGGAGTGTGGATACGCAGTATTTT.

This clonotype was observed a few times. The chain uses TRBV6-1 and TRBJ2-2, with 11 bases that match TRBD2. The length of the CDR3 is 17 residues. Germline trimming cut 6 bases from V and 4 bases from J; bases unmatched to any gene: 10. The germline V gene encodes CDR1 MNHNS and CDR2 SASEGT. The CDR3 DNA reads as TGTGCCAGCAGGGGGGTAACTAGCGGGAGAGCCACCGGGGAGCTGTTTTTT. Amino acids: CASRGVTSGRATGELFF.

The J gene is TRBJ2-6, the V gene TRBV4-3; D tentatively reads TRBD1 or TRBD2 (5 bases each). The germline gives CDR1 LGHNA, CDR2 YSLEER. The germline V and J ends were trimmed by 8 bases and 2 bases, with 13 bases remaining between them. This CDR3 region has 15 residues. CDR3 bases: TGCGCCAGCTGTGGGGGTGTCACTGGGGCCAACGTCCTGACTTTC. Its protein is CASCGGVTGANVLTF.

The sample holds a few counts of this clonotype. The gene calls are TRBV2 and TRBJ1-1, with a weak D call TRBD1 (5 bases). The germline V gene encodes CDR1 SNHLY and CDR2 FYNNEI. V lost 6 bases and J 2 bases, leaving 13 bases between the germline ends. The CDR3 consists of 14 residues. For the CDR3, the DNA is TGTGCCAGCAGGCCCGGGACTTATAACACTGAAGCTTTCTTT. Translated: CASRPGTYNTEAFF.

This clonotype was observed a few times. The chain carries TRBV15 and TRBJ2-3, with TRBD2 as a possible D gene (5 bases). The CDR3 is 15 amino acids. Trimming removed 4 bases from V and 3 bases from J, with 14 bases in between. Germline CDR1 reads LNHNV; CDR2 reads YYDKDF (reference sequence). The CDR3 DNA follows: TGTGCCACCAGCATATCCGGGGTGTTTACAGATACGCAGTATTTT. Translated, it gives CATSISGVFTDTQYF.

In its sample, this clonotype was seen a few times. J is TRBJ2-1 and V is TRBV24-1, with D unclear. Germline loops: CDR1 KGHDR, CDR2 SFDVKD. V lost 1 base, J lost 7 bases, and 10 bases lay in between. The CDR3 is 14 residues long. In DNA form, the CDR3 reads TGTGCCACCAGTGATTTTAACGATGCTAATGAGCAGTTCTTC. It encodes CATSDFNDANEQFF.

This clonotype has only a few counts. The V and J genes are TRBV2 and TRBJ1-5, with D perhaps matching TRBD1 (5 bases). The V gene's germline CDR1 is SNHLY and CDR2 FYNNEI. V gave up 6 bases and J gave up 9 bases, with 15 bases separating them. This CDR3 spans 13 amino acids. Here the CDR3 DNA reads TGTGCCAGCAGGGGACCTTGGCCGGGGCCCCAGCATTTT. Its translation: CASRGPWPGPQHF.

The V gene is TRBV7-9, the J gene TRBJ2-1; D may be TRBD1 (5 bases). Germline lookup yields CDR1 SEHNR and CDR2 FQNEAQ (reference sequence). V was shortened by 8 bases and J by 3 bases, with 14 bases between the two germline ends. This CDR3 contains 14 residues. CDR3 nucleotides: TGTGCCAGCTGTTCAGGGTCCCTCTACAATGAGCAGTTCTTC. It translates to CASCSGSLYNEQFF.

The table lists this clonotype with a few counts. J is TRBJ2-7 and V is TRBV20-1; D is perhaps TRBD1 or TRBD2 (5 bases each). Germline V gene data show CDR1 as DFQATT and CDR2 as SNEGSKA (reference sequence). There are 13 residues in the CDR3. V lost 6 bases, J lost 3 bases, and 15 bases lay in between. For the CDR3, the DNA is TGCAGTGCCGAGTACTCGGGGCGCTACGAGCAGTACTTC. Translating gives CSAEYSGRYEQYF.

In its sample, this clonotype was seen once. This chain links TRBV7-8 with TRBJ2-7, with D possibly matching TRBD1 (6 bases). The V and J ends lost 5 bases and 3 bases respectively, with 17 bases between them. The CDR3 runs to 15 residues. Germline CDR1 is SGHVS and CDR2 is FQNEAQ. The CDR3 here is CASSTNRDTNYEQYF. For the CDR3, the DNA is TGTGCCAGCAGCACAAACCGGGACACCAACTACGAGCAGTACTTC.

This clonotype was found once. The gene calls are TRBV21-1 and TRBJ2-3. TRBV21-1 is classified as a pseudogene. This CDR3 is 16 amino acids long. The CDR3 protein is CASSIKRLACTDTQYF. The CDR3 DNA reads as TGTGCCAGCAGCATCAAGAGATTAGCTTGCACAGATACGCAGTATTTT.

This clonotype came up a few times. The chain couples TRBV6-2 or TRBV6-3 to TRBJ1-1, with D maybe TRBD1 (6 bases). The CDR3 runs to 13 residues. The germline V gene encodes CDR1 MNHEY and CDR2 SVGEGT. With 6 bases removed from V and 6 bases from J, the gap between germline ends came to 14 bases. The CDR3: CASSPTRGAEAFF. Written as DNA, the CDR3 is TGTGCCAGCAGCCCAACTAGGGGGGCTGAAGCTTTCTTT.

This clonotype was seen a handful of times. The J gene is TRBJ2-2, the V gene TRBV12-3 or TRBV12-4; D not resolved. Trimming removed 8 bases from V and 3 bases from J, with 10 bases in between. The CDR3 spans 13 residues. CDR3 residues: CASSFSYTGELFF. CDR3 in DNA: TGTGCCAGCTCCTTCTCATACACCGGGGAGCTGTTTTTT.

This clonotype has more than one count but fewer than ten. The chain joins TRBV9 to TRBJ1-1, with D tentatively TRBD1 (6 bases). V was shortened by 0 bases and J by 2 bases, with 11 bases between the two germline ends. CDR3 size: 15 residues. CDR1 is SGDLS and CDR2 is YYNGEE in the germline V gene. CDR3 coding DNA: TGTGCCAGCAGCGTAGTGGCAGGGGTTAACACTGAAGCTTTCTTT. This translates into CASSVVAGVNTEAFF. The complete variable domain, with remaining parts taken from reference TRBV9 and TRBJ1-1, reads DSGVTQTPKHLITATGQRVTLRCSPRSGDLSVYWYQQSLDQGLQFLIQYYNGEERAKGNILERFSAQQFPDLHSELNLSSLELGDSALYFCASSVVAGVNTEAFFGQGTRLTVV.